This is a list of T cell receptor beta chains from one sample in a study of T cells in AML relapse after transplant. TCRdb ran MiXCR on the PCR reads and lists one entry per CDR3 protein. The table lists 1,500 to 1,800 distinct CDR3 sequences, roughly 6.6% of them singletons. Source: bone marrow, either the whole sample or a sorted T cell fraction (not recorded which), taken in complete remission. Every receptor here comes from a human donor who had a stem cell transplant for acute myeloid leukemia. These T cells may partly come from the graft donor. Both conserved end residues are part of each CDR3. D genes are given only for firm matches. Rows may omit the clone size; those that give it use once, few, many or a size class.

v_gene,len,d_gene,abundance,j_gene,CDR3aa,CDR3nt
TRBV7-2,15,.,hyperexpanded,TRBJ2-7,CASSLAGTPRDEQYF,TGTGCCAGCAGCTTAGCTGGAACCCCGAGGGACGAGCAGTACTTC
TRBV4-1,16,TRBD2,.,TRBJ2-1,CASSQVSSGRGDEQFF,TGCGCCAGCAGCCAAGTGTCTAGCGGGAGAGGAGATGAGCAGTTCTTC
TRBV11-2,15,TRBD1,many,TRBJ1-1,CASSLAGQGNAEAFF,TGTGCCAGCAGCTTAGCGGGACAGGGTAACGCTGAAGCTTTCTTT
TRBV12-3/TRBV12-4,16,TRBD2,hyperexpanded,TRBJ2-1,CASSSILAGGPHEQFF,TGTGCCAGCAGTTCGATACTAGCGGGAGGACCTCATGAGCAGTTCTTC
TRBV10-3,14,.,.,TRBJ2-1,CVIGLTDSMSEQFF,TGTGTCATCGGACTAACGGATTCAATGAGCGAGCAGTTCTTC
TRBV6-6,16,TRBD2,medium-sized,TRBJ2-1,CASSSSLADRTNEQFF,TGTGCCAGCAGTTCCTCCCTAGCGGACCGAACCAATGAGCAGTTCTTC
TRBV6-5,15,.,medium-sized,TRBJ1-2,CASSTGLTTNYGYTF,TGTGCCAGCAGTACGGGACTCACTACTAACTATGGCTACACCTTC
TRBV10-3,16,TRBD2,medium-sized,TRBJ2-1,CAISESRGLADNEQFF,TGTGCCATCAGTGAGTCGAGGGGACTAGCTGACAATGAGCAGTTCTTC
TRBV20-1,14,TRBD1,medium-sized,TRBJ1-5,CSAGTGRGNQPQHF,TGCAGTGCCGGGACAGGGAGGGGCAATCAGCCCCAGCATTTT
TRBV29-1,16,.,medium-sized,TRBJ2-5,CSVGRQGLIDGETQYF,TGCAGCGTTGGTCGTCAGGGGTTAATAGATGGGGAGACCCAGTACTTC
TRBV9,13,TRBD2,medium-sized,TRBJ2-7,CASSDLGGYEQYF,TGTGCCAGCAGCGACTTGGGGGGGTACGAGCAGTACTTC
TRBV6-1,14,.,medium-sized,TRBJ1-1,CASSEAVGYTEAFF,TGTGCCAGCAGTGAAGCGGTGGGGTACACTGAAGCTTTCTTT
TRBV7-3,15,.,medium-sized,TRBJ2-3,CASSIRLVGTDTQYF,TGTGCCAGCAGCATACGCCTAGTAGGCACAGATACGCAGTATTTT
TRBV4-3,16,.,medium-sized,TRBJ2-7,CASSQARVRSSYEQYF,TGCGCCAGCAGCCAAGCTCGCGTCAGAAGCTCCTACGAGCAGTACTTC
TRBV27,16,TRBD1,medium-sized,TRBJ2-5,CASSSVTGQGMQTQYF,TGTGCCAGCAGTTCAGTTACGGGACAGGGCATGCAGACCCAGTACTTC
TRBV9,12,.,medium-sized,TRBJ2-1,CASSVTSTEQFF,TGTGCCAGCAGCGTAACTAGCACTGAGCAGTTCTTC
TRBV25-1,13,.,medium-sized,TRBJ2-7,CASRGQPNYEQYF,TGTGCCAGCAGAGGACAGCCCAACTACGAGCAGTACTTC
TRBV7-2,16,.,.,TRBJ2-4,CASSLAPSGAKNIQYF,TGTGCCAGCAGCTTAGCCCCTAGTGGGGCCAAAAACATTCAGTACTTC
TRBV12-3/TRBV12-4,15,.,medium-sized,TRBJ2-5,CASSASTGRSETQYF,TGTGCCAGCAGTGCCTCTACAGGGCGGAGTGAGACCCAGTACTTC
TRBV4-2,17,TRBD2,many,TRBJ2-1,CASSQAAGGIYMNEQFF,TGTGCCAGCAGCCAAGCAGCGGGAGGGATCTACATGAATGAGCAGTTCTTC
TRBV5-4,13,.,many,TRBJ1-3,CASSTRGGNTIYF,TGTGCCAGCAGCACAAGAGGGGGAAACACCATATATTTT
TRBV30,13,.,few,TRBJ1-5,CAWSVGQNQPQHF,TGTGCCTGGAGTGTAGGACAAAATCAGCCCCAGCATTTT
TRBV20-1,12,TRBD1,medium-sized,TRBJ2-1,CSASDRGHEQFF,TGCAGTGCTAGTGACAGGGGTCATGAGCAGTTCTTC
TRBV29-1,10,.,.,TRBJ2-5,CSGTSTTQYF,TGCAGCGGGACATCGACGACCCAGTACTTC
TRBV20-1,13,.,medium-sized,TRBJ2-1,CSARGETYNEQFF,TGCAGTGCTAGAGGGGAGACCTACAATGAGCAGTTCTTC
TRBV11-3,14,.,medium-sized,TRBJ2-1,CASSLEGGYNEQFF,TGTGCCAGCAGCTTGGAGGGAGGCTACAATGAGCAGTTCTTC
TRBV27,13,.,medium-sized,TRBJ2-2,CASSFERTGELFF,TGTGCCAGCAGTTTTGAGAGGACCGGGGAGCTGTTTTTT
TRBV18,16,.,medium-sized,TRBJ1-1,CASSPGSTPVNTEAFF,TGTGCCAGCTCACCCGGGTCGACACCAGTCAACACTGAAGCTTTCTTT
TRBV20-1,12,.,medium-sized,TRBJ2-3,CSARTITDTQYF,TGCAGTGCCCGGACCATCACAGATACGCAGTATTTT
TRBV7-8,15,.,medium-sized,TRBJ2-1,CASSDIPPSYNEQFF,TGTGCCAGCTCGGACATTCCCCCCTCCTACAATGAGCAGTTCTTC
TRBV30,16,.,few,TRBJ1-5,CAWSSQPGHSYQPQHF,TGTGCCTGGAGTTCACAGCCGGGACACAGCTATCAGCCCCAGCATTTT
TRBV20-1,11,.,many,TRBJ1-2,CSATGTYGYTF,TGCAGTGCTACCGGGACCTATGGCTACACCTTC
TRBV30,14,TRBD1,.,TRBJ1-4,CAADRAATNEKLFF,TGTGCCGCGGACAGGGCTGCAACTAATGAAAAACTGTTTTTT
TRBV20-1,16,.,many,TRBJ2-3,CSARDVGSHRLDTQYF,TGCAGTGCTAGAGATGTCGGTAGCCATAGGCTAGATACGCAGTATTTT
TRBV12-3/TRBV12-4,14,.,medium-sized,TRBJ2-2,CASSFWANTGELFF,TGTGCCAGCAGTTTTTGGGCGAACACCGGGGAGCTGTTTTTT
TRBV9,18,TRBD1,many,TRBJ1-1,CASSPEFWTGGFNTEAFF,TGTGCCAGCAGCCCCGAATTCTGGACAGGGGGCTTTAACACTGAAGCTTTCTTT
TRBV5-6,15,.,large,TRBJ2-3,CASNFGLEAADTQYF,TGTGCCAGCAACTTCGGCCTAGAGGCTGCAGATACGCAGTATTTT
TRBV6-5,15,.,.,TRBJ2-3,CASSYQLSSYNEQYF,TGTGCCAGCAGTTATCAGTTGAGCTCCTACAATGAGCAGTATTTT
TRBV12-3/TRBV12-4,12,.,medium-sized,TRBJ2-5,CASSLVKETQYF,TGTGCCAGCAGTTTAGTGAAAGAGACCCAGTACTTC
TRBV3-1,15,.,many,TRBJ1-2,CASSQGPPGNYGYTF,TGTGCCAGCAGCCAAGGGCCTCCGGGTAACTATGGCTACACCTTC
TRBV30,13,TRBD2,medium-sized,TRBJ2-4,CAWTLAGGGIQYF,TGTGCCTGGACCCTAGCGGGAGGCGGCATTCAGTACTTC
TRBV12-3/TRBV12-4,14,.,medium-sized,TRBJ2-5,CASSPNLARETQYF,TGTGCCAGCAGTCCTAACCTAGCACGGGAGACCCAGTACTTC
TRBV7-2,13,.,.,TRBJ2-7,CASSLVGGNEQYF,TGTGCCAGCAGCTTAGTTGGCGGGAATGAGCAGTACTTC
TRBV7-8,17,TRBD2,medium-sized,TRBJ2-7,CASSLAKGLADSYEQYF,TGTGCCAGCAGCTTAGCGAAAGGACTAGCAGATTCCTACGAGCAGTACTTC
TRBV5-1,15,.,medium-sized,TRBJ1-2,CASRPIMDGNYGYTF,TGCGCCAGCAGACCAATTATGGACGGGAACTATGGCTACACCTTC
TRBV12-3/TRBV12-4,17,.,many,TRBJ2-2,CASTFLLGIRNTGELFF,TGTGCCAGCACCTTTCTTCTGGGTATCAGAAACACCGGGGAGCTGTTTTTT
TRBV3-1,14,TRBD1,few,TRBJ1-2,CASSDRGRNYGYTF,TGTGCCAGCAGCGACAGGGGGCGAAACTATGGCTACACCTTC
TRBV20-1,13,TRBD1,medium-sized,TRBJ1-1,CSASARGGTEAFF,TGCAGTGCTAGTGCCAGGGGGGGAACTGAAGCTTTCTTT
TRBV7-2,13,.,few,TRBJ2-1,CASSLVGGNEQFF,TGTGCCAGCAGCTTAGTTGGCGGGAATGAGCAGTTCTTC
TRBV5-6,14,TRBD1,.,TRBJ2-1,CASSLGTGRNEQFF,TGTGCCAGCAGCTTAGGGACAGGGAGGAATGAGCAGTTCTTC
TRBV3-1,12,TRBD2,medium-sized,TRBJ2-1,CASSQPGGEQFF,TGTGCCAGCAGCCAACCGGGGGGTGAGCAGTTCTTC
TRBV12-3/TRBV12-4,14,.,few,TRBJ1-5,CASSFGLANRPQHF,TGTGCCAGCAGCTTTGGCCTTGCAAATCGGCCCCAGCATTTT
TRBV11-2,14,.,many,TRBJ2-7,CASSPPRGVREQYF,TGTGCCAGCAGCCCTCCCAGGGGAGTTAGGGAGCAGTACTTC
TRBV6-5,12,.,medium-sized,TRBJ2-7,CASSSISSEQYF,TGTGCCAGCAGTAGCATTAGCTCCGAGCAGTACTTC
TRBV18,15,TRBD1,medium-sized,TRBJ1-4,CASSPPDRAGEKLFF,TGTGCCAGCTCACCACCGGACAGGGCAGGCGAAAAACTGTTTTTT